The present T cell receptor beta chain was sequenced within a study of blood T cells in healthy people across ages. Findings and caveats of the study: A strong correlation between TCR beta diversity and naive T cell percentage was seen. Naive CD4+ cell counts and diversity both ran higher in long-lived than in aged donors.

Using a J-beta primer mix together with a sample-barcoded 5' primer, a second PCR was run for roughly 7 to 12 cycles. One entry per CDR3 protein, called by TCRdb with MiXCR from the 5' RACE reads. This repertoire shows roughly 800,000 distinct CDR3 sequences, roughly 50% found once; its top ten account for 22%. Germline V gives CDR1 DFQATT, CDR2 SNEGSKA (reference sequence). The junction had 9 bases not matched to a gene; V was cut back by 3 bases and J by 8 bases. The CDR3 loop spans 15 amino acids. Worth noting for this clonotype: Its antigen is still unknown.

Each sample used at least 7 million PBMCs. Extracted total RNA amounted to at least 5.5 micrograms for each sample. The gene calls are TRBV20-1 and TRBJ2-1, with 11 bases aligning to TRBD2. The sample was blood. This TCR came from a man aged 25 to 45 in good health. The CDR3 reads CSASSTSGSIDEQFF. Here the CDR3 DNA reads TGCAGTGCTAGTAGTACTAGCGGGAGTATCGATGAGCAGTTCTTC.